This paragraph covers one T cell receptor (beta chain) sequence. These data are taken from a study of long-term antiretroviral therapy in people with HIV. The germline V gene has CDR1 SGHRS and CDR2 YFSETQ. V lost 4 bases, J lost 2 bases, and 7 bases stayed unmatched. CDR3 length equals 15 residues. An immunoSEQ assay, version v3.0, was performed at survey level. Sequencing was performed with immunoSEQ multiplex PCR; in TCRdb, only in-frame clones are kept and a portion is missing. Of about 22,000 clones in the sample, about 82% were seen once. The sample here was unsorted PBMCs, taken roughly 4 years after starting antiretroviral therapy. The clonotype originates from a man aged 18 to 35 with HIV. V is TRBV5-1 and J is TRBJ2-5; TRBD2 aligns across 8 bases. Written as DNA, the CDR3 is TGCGCCAGCAGCGTGACTAGCGTTCCTCAAGAGACCCAGTACTTC. Translating it yields CASSVTSVPQETQYF.